This T cell receptor (beta chain) was documented in a study of cytomegalovirus exposure and HLA in healthy donors. Regarding the study as a whole: With DRB1 most and HLA-C fewest, TCR association rates differed between HLA loci in a later analysis.

Primers included in the PCR were 60 Vbeta and 13 Jbeta primers. As originally analysed: An analysis that came later counted approximately 76 million unique TCR beta chains, around 12 million shared. This table comes from immunoSEQ multiplex PCR, and its TCRdb copy is limited to in-frame clones, with some not included. That table is the source of V, J and clone size, and D and trimming were worked out from the DNA. Among about 160,000 clones listed, about 80% were seen once. Details on this clone: Its target is not known. This CDR3 is also generated by other DNA sequences in the sample.

Trimming cost V 2 bases and J 3 bases, with 6 bases left between them. Germline lookup yields CDR1 SGHNT and CDR2 YYREEE (reference sequence). The CDR3 is made up of 13 amino acids. The origin of this receptor is a man younger than 30 in good health and CMV-seropositive. The sample taken for sequencing was PBMCs. The chain links TRBV5-4 to TRBJ2-1; D not certain. CDR3 in amino acids: CASSLDNYNEQFF. CDR3 DNA sequence: TGTGCCAGCAGCTTAGACAACTACAATGAGCAGTTCTTC.